This passage covers 24 T cell receptor beta chains from one sample sequenced in a study of vaccination effects on CD4 cells after COVID-19. Before sequencing took place, the ViraFEST assay used viral peptide pools to expand antigen-specific CD4+ T cells. Following culture for around 9 days, CD4+ T cells were isolated. The study found no prior SARS-CoV-2 infection in the vaccine recipients, who tested negative for nucleocapsid antibodies. Antigens of these TCRs are unknown. The assay was immunoSEQ multiplex PCR, and TCRdb's table has in-frame clones only and misses some. The sample shows roughly 53,000 clones, roughly three quarters of them seen only once. The sample here was CD4+ T cells from PBMCs cultured with HCoV-OC43 spike peptides, taken before COVID-19 vaccination. Subset denoted: HCoV-OC43 spike overlapping peptide pool stimulation. Receptors were obtained from a human donor who received a COVID-19 vaccine.

The J gene is TRBJ2-3, the V gene TRBV19; 8 nucleotides match TRBD1. There are 15 residues in the CDR3. CDR1 is LNHDA and CDR2 is SQIVND in the germline V gene (reference sequence). The V segment lost 1 base and the J segment 3 bases; nucleotides outside the gene matches: 3. The CDR3 nucleotides read TGTGCCAGTAGTATAGGGGACAGGCGGACAGATACGCAGTATTTT. Protein: CASSIGDRRTDTQYF.

The chain uses TRBV24-1 and TRBJ1-5, with no clear D. V was cut by 4 bases and J by 9 bases, with 9 bases left in between. The CDR3 is made up of 12 amino acids. Germline values: CDR1 KGHDR, CDR2 SFDVKD. The CDR3 nucleotides read TGTGCCACCAGTGAAAGGGCTGGGCCCCAGCATTTT. Encoded protein: CATSERAGPQHF.

The chain employs TRBV6-2 or TRBV6-3 and TRBJ2-2; 9 bases are shared with TRBD2. This CDR3 contains 18 residues. Germline V lookup: CDR1 MNHEY, CDR2 SVGEGT. With V trimmed by 6 bases and J by 4 bases, 15 bases remained unmatched. The CDR3: CASSHPRTASGTTGELFF. CDR3 sequence (DNA): TGTGCCAGCAGCCACCCTAGAACGGCTAGCGGGACCACCGGGGAGCTGTTTTTT.

The rearrangement links TRBV2 to TRBJ2-5, with no clear D. V shed 6 bases and J shed 4 bases, with 6 bases lying between them. The CDR3 is made up of 11 amino acids. Per the germline V gene, CDR1 is SNHLY and CDR2 is FYNNEI. Written as DNA, the CDR3 is TGTGCCAGCAGCCAGACAGAGACCCAGTACTTC. The encoded protein is CASSQTETQYF.

The rearrangement links TRBV30 to TRBJ2-5; D is ambiguous. CDR1 is GTSNPN and CDR2 is SVGIG in the germline V gene (reference sequence). Trimming shortened V by 1 base and J by 5 bases, and 8 bases separated the two germline ends. This CDR3 has 12 residues. This CDR3 reads CAWSAGSETQYF. CDR3 DNA: TGTGCCTGGAGTGCGGGTTCGGAGACCCAGTACTTC. The whole variable domain, filled in from reference TRBV30 and TRBJ2-5, reads SQTIHQWPATLVQPVGSPLSLECTVEGTSNPNLYWYRQAAGRGLQLLFYSVGIGQISSEVPQNLSASRPQDRQFILSSKKLLLSDSGFYLCAWSAGSETQYFGPGTRLLVL.

This chain joins TRBV2 and TRBJ2-2; D ambiguous. Germline-derived CDR1 and CDR2 are SNHLY and FYNNEI. Between the trimmed V and J ends, which lost 5 bases and 5 bases, there was a span of 15 bases. This CDR3 comprises 15 residues. This chain's CDR3 is CASSRNSRNTGELFF. The CDR3 DNA reads as TGTGCCAGCAGTCGAAACTCGAGGAATACCGGGGAGCTGTTTTTT.

This chain joins TRBV2 and TRBJ2-1, with 12 bases that match TRBD2. The CDR3 spans 15 residues. Germline lookup yields CDR1 SNHLY and CDR2 FYNNEI. Trimming at V came to 6 bases and at J to 4 bases, leaving 4 bases not matched to a gene. The CDR3 region is CASRVTSGGYNEQFF. The CDR3 coding sequence is TGTGCCAGCAGGGTGACTAGCGGGGGTTACAATGAGCAGTTCTTC.

The chain has TRBV5-6 and TRBJ1-2; the D is unclear. Germline CDR1 is SGHDT and CDR2 is YYEEEE. The V end was cut by 0 bases, the J end by 7 bases, with 7 bases between. CDR3 size: 12 residues. The CDR3 reads CASSLDRAGYTF. The CDR3 nucleotides read TGTGCCAGCAGCTTGGATAGGGCTGGCTACACCTTC.

This chain connects TRBV14 to TRBJ1-1; perhaps TRBD1 as D (5 bases). Germline values: CDR1 SGHDN, CDR2 FVKESK. Deletions cut 4 bases from V and 0 bases from J, with 9 bases between. This CDR3 has 14 residues. The CDR3 DNA reads as TGTGCCAGCAGCCGGGCAGGGATGAACACTGAAGCTTTCTTT. Amino acid sequence: CASSRAGMNTEAFF.

The CDR3 nucleotides read TGTGCCAGCAGCCTCAACAGGGGAAGCCTTCCTAGTGGCTACACCTTC. Its protein is CASSLNRGSLPSGYTF. The chain combines TRBV7-8 with TRBJ1-2; 7 bases line up with TRBD1. Unmatched junction bases numbered 16, after V lost 5 bases and J lost 7 bases. The CDR3 runs 16 residues. Germline assignment: CDR1 SGHVS and CDR2 FQNEAQ.

This chain uses TRBV12-5 with TRBJ2-5; unclear D gene. This CDR3 region has 12 residues. Germline CDR1 LGHNT, CDR2 FRNRAP. The V gene lost 5 bases and the J gene lost 2 bases, with 6 bases spanning the gap. DNA of the CDR3: TGTGCTAGTGGTCCGGATCAAGAGACCCAGTACTTC. Amino acids: CASGPDQETQYF.

The genes are TRBV27 and TRBJ2-1; 7 nucleotides align to TRBD1. With 9 bases clipped from V and 2 bases from J, the junction kept 13 bases outside the gene matches. Germline CDR1 MNHEY, CDR2 SMNVEV (reference sequence). The CDR3 consists of 16 residues. The CDR3 reads CARGGSTQRPYNEQFF. CDR3 coding DNA: TGTGCCAGAGGGGGCTCTACACAGCGACCCTACAATGAGCAGTTCTTC.

A single count supports this clone. The V and J genes are TRBV6-2 or TRBV6-3 and TRBJ1-5; D is ambiguous. Germline CDR1 reads MNHEY; CDR2 reads SVGEGT. Trimming left V 6 bases short and J 2 bases short, with 14 bases between. The CDR3 consists of 15 residues. Here the CDR3 DNA reads TGTGCCAGCAGCCCCTGGGGAGAACGCAATCAGCCCCAGCATTTT. The encoded protein is CASSPWGERNQPQHF.

The chain combines TRBV5-6 with TRBJ2-2; D is possibly TRBD1 or TRBD2 (6 bases each). From germline, CDR1 is SGHDT and CDR2 YYEEEE. Trimming left V 1 base short and J 0 bases short, with 10 bases between. The CDR3 consists of 16 residues. The DNA of the CDR3 is TGTGCCAGCAGCTTGTTGGGGGGCCCGAACACCGGGGAGCTGTTTTTT. It specifies CASSLLGGPNTGELFF.

This clone showed up just once. The V call is TRBV18, the J call TRBJ1-1, with unresolved D. V was trimmed by 3 bases and J by 1 base, leaving 9 bases between them. The CDR3 spans 14 residues. Germline CDR1 reads KGHSH; CDR2 reads LQKENI. CDR3 protein: CASSPSTTNTEAFF. The CDR3 region has the DNA TGTGCCAGCTCACCCTCGACAACGAACACTGAAGCTTTCTTT.

The table lists this clone with a count of one. The chain combines TRBV5-1 with TRBJ2-7; a weak D match, TRBD1 (6 bases). V was pared by 0 bases and J by 3 bases, with 7 bases between. The length of the CDR3 is 13 residues. The germline CDR1 and CDR2 sequences are SGHRS and YFSETQ. CDR3 nucleotide sequence: TGCGCCAGCAGCTTGGAACAGGGCTACGAGCAGTACGTC. Protein product: CASSLEQGYEQYV.

There are a few counts of this clone. This CDR3 reads CATSRGTEHEQYV. The DNA of the CDR3 is TGTGCCACCAGCAGGGGGACTGAACACGAGCAGTACGTC. The genes are TRBV15 and TRBJ2-7, with D maybe TRBD2 (6 bases). Germline values: CDR1 LNHNV, CDR2 YYDKDF (reference sequence). The V and J ends lost 3 bases and 5 bases respectively, with 11 bases between them. CDR3 length equals 13 residues.

The chain carries TRBV9 and TRBJ1-4; D call uncertain. Germline V CDR1 and CDR2: SGDLS, YYNGEE. Trimming took 3 bases from V and 0 from J, leaving 6 bases between them. The CDR3 covers 14 residues. DNA of the CDR3: TGTGCCAGCAGCGCCGATACAACTAATGAAAAACTGTTTTTT. This encodes CASSADTTNEKLFF.

The gene calls are TRBV12-5 and TRBJ2-6, with a weak D call TRBD2 (6 bases). The V gene lost 0 bases and the J gene lost 2 bases, with 17 bases spanning the gap. The CDR3 extends over 19 amino acids. CDR1 and CDR2 from the germline V gene are LGHNT and FRNRAP. The CDR3 nucleotides read TGTGCTAGTGGTTTGGTACCCGACGGGAGTCTGCCTGGGGCCAACGTCCTGACTTTC. Translation: CASGLVPDGSLPGANVLTF. Filled out from reference TRBV12-5 and TRBJ2-6, the complete variable domain reads DARVTQTPRHKVTEMGQEVTMRCQPILGHNTVFWYRQTMMQGLELLAYFRNRAPLDDSGMPKDRFSAEMPDATLATLKIQPSEPRDSAVYFCASGLVPDGSLPGANVLTFGAGSRLTVL.

This sequence joins TRBV9 and TRBJ1-2; D is perhaps TRBD1 (5 bases). CDR3 length equals 14 residues. Germline V gene sequence: CDR1 SGDLS, CDR2 YYNGEE. Trimming left V 4 bases short and J 3 bases short, with 13 bases between. CDR3 loop: CASSSNGGDYGYTF. The DNA of the CDR3 is TGTGCCAGCAGCTCCAACGGGGGGGACTATGGCTACACCTTC.

This clone appeared once. The V and J genes are TRBV6-1 and TRBJ1-4; weak D call: TRBD1 (6 bases). The germline CDR1 and CDR2 sequences are MNHNS and SASEGT. The CDR3 loop spans 14 amino acids. The V and J ends lost 3 bases and 8 bases respectively, with 13 bases between them. This CDR3 is CASSEWQGREKLFF. CDR3 bases: TGTGCCAGCAGTGAGTGGCAGGGGCGCGAAAAACTGTTTTTT.

CDR3 coding DNA: TGTGCTAGTGGTTTGGTATGGGATTTCTCCTACAATGAGCAGTTCTTC. Translating gives CASGLVWDFSYNEQFF. The chain couples TRBV12-5 to TRBJ2-1; D is unresolved. In germline, CDR1 is LGHNT, CDR2 FRNRAP. Trimming took 0 bases from V and 0 from J, leaving 9 bases between them. The CDR3 sequence is 16 residues long.

This clone was observed a single time. The rearrangement joins TRBV4-1 to TRBJ2-4, with TRBD2 matching over 15 bases. The CDR3 loop spans 15 amino acids. Trimming cost V 4 bases and J 6 bases; bases outside gene matches: 1. Germline CDR1 is MGHRA and CDR2 is YSYEKL. CDR3 residues: CASSRGLAGGNIQYF. CDR3 DNA sequence: TGCGCCAGCAGCCGGGGACTAGCGGGGGGAAACATTCAGTACTTC.

CDR3 bases: TGTGCCAGCCAAAGAGACGCTAACTATGGCTACACCTTC. Its protein product is CASQRDANYGYTF. This chain uses TRBV7-9 with TRBJ1-2, with D uncertain. The CDR3 has 13 residues. Germline CDR1 and CDR2: SEHNR and FQNEAQ (reference sequence). V was clipped by 8 bases and J by 0 bases, with 10 bases between them. Complete variable domain (other parts from reference TRBV7-9 and TRBJ1-2): DTGVSQNPRHKITKRGQNVTFRCDPISEHNRLYWYRQTLGQGPEFLTYFQNEAQLEKSRLLSDRFSAERPKGSFSTLEIQRTEQGDSAMYLCASQRDANYGYTFGSGTRLTVV.